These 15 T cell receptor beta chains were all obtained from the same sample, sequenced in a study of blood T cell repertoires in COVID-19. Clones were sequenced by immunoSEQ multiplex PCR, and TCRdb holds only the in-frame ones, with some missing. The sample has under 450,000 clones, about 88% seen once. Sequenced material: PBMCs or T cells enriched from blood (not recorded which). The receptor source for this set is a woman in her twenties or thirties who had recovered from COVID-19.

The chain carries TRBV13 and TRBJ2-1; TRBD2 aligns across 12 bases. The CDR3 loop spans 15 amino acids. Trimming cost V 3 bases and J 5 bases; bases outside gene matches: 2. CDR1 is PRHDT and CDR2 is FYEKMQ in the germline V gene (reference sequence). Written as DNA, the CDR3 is TGTGCCAGCAGCTTTAGACTAGCGGGAGACAATGAGCAGTTCTTC. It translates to CASSFRLAGDNEQFF.

As DNA, the CDR3 is TGTGCCAGCAGCTTAGATGGTACACCCCAGCATTTT. It translates to CASSLDGTPQHF. The chain is built from TRBV7-9 and TRBJ1-5; D not certain. V was trimmed by 1 base and J by 10 bases, leaving 8 bases between them. The germline gives CDR1 SEHNR, CDR2 FQNEAQ (reference sequence). The CDR3 has 12 amino acids.

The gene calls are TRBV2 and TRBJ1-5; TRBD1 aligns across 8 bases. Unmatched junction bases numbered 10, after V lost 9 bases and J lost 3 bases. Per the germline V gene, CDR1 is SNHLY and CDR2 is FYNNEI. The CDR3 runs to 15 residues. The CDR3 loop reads CASGQGELLNQPQHF. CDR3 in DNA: TGTGCCAGTGGACAGGGAGAACTCCTCAATCAGCCCCAGCATTTT.

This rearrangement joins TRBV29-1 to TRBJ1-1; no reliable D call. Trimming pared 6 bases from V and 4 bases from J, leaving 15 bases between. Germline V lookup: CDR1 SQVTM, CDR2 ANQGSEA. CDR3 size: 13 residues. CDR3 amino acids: CSVLGPHSTEAFF. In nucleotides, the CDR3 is TGCAGCGTCCTGGGCCCACACAGCACTGAAGCTTTCTTT.

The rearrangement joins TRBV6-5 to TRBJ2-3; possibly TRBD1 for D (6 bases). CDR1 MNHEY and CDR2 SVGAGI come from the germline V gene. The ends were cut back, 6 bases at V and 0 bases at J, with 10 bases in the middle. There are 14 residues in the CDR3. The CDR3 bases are TGTGCCAGCAGCGGAGGACAGAGCACAGATACGCAGTATTTT. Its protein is CASSGGQSTDTQYF.

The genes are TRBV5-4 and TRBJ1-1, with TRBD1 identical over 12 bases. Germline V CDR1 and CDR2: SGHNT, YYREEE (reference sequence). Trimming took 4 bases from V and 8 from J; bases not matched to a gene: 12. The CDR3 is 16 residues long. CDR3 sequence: CASSVPPGQGALEAFF. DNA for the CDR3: TGTGCCAGCAGCGTACCGCCGGGACAGGGGGCATTGGAAGCTTTCTTT.

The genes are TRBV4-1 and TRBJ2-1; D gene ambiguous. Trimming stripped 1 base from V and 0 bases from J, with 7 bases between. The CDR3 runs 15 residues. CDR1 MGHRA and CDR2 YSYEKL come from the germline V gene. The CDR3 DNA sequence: TGCGCCAGCAGCCAAGCTCCGGGCTCCTACAATGAGCAGTTCTTC. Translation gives CASSQAPGSYNEQFF.

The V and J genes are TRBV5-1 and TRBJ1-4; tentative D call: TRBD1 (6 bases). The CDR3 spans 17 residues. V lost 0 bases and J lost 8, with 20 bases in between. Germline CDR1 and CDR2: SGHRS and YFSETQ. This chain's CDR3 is CASSLAVESQGSEKLFF. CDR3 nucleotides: TGCGCCAGCAGCTTGGCTGTCGAATCACAGGGAAGCGAAAAACTGTTTTTT.

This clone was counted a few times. The CDR3 nucleotides are TGCAGTGCTAGTTTGCCTGGCTCAACCTACGAGCAGTACTTC. It encodes CSASLPGSTYEQYF. The gene calls are TRBV20-1 and TRBJ2-7; D unresolved. The germline V and J ends were trimmed by 3 bases and 2 bases, with 14 bases remaining between them. Germline CDR1 is DFQATT and CDR2 is SNEGSKA (reference sequence). CDR3 length equals 14 residues.

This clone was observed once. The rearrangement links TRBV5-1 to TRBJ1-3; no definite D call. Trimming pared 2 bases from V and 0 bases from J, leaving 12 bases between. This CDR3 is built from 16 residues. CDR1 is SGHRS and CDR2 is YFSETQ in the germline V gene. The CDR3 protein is CASSFNQANSGNTIYF. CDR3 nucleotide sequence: TGCGCCAGCAGCTTCAACCAGGCGAACTCTGGAAACACCATATATTTT. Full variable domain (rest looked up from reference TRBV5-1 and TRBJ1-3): KAGVTQTPRYLIKTRGQQVTLSCSPISGHRSVSWYQQTPGQGLQFLFEYFSETQRNKGNFPGRFSGRQFSNSRSEMNVSTLELGDSALYLCASSFNQANSGNTIYFGEGSWLTVV.

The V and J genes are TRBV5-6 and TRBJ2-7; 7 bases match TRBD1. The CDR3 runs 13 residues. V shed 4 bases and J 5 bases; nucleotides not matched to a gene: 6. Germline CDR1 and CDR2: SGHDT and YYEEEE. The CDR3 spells CASSRGTVDEQYF. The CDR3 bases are TGTGCCAGCAGCCGAGGGACAGTCGACGAGCAGTACTTC.

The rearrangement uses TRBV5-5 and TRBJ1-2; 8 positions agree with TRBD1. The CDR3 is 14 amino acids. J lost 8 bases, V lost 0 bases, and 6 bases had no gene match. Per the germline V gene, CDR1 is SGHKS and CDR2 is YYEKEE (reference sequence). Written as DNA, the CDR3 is TGTGCCAGCAGCTTGGTACCGACAGGGGCGGGCTACACCTTC. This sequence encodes CASSLVPTGAGYTF. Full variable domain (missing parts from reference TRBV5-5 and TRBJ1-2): DAGVTQSPTHLIKTRGQQVTLRCSPISGHKSVSWYQQVLGQGPQFIFQYYEKEERGRGNFPDRFSARQFPNYSSELNVNALLLGDSALYLCASSLVPTGAGYTFGSGTRLTVV.

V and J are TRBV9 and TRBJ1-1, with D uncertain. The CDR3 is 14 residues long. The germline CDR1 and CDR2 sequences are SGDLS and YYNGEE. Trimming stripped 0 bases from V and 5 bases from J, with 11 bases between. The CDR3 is CASSVGDRGTEAFF. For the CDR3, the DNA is TGTGCCAGCAGCGTAGGAGATCGGGGTACTGAAGCTTTCTTT.

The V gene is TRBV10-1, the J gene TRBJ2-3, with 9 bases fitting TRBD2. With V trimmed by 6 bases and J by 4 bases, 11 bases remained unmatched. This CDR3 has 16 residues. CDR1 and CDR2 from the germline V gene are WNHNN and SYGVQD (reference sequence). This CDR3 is CASRLASGKAPDTQYF. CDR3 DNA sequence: TGCGCCAGCAGACTCGCTAGCGGGAAGGCCCCAGATACGCAGTATTTT.

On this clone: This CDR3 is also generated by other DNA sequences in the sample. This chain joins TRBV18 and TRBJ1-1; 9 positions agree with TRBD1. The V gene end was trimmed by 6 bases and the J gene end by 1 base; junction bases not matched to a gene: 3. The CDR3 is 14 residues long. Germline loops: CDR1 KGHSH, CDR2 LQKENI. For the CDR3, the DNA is TGTGCCAGCTCCCCGACAGGGGGGAACACTGAAGCTTTCTTT. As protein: CASSPTGGNTEAFF.